This T cell receptor beta chain comes out of a study of blood T cells in healthy people across ages. Combining a sample-barcoded 5' primer with a J-beta primer mix, a second PCR ran for about 7 to 11 cycles. MiXCR was run by TCRdb on the 5' RACE reads, yielding one entry per CDR3 protein. This table holds approximately 770,000 distinct CDR3 sequences, 55% to 75% found once. PBMCs, at least 6 million per sample, were isolated. Trimming removed 7 bases at V and 4 bases at J, with 10 bases between. The CDR3 length is 12 residues. This receptor was obtained from a man aged 25-45 years in good health. The chain is built from TRBV12-3 or TRBV12-4 and TRBJ2-5; D is ambiguous. Sequenced material: blood. The CDR3 loop is CASTDLGETQYF. The CDR3 DNA follows: TGTGCCAGCACCGACCTCGGAGAGACCCAGTACTTC.